This T cell receptor beta chain was profiled in a study of blood T cell repertoires in COVID-19. Study summary: T cells, B-cell-depleted T cells, or PBMCs provided the cDNA or gDNA that served as material.

The germline gives CDR1 SGHAT, CDR2 FQNNGV. The V end lost 5 bases, the J end lost 7 bases, and 15 bases lay between the germline ends. The CDR3 sequence is 15 residues long. Sequenced by immunoSEQ multiplex PCR; TCRdb stores in-frame clones only, minus some. The data show 230,000 or so clones, around 80% seen once. This clonotype was obtained from a woman in her thirties or forties who had recovered from COVID-19. This chain links TRBV11-2 with TRBJ1-6, with D possibly being TRBD1 (6 bases). The sample comprised peripheral blood. The CDR3 DNA reads TGTGCCAGCAGCCCTCGGGACATACCAAATTCACCCCTCCACTTT. This sequence encodes CASSPRDIPNSPLHF.